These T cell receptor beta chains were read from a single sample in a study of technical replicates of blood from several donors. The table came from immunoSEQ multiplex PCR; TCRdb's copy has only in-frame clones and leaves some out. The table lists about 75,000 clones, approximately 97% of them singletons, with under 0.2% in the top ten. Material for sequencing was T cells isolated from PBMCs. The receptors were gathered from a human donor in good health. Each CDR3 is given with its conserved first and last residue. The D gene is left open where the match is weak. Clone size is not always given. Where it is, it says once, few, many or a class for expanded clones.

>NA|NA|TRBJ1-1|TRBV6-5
TGTGCCAGCAGTTTCGACAGTTACACTGAAGCTTTCTTT
CASSFDSYTEAFF
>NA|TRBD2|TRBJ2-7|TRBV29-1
TGCAGCGTTGTCGGGAGGGATCTCTACGAGCAGTACTTC
CSVVGRDLYEQYF
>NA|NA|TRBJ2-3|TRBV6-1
TGTGCCACCGGGGCGGGACTTAGCACAGATACGCAGTATTTT
CATGAGLSTDTQYF
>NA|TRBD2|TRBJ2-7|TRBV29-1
TGCAGCGTTGACTCCTCTAGCGGGGAATACGAGCAGTACTTC
CSVDSSSGEYEQYF
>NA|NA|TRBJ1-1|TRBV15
TGTGCCACCAGCAGATTTAAGCGAGGCAGAGCTTTCTTT
CATSRFKRGRAFF
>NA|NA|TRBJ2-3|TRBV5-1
TGCGCCAGCAGCTTGGAGGGGGGGAATACGCAGTATTTT
CASSLEGGNTQYF
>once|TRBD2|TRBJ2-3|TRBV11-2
TGTGCCAGCAGCTTAGAGGGTAGCGGGAGCTCGGATACGCAGTATTTT
CASSLEGSGSSDTQYF
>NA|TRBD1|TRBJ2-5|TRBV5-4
TGTGCCAGCAGCATGGGACAGTTCTGGGAGACCCAGTACTTC
CASSMGQFWETQYF
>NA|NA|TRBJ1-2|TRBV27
TGTGCCAGCAGTCTACGAGGATGGGGGGTCGGCGGCTACACCTTC
CASSLRGWGVGGYTF
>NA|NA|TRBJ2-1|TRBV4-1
TGCGCCAGCAGCCAGGTCGGAGGGGCCTACAATGAGCAGTTCTTC
CASSQVGGAYNEQFF
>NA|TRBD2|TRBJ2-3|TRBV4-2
TGTGCCAGCAGCCAAGTTGAGCGGGGGGGAGACACAGATACGCAGTATTTT
CASSQVERGGDTDTQYF
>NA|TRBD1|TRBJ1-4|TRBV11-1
TGTGCCAGCAGCCGGACAGGGTCTGAAAAACTGTTTTTT
CASSRTGSEKLFF
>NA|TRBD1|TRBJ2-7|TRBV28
TGTGCCAGCAGGCATGCTCGACAGGGAAGCTACGAGCAGTACTTC
CASRHARQGSYEQYF
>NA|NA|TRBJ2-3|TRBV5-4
TGTGCCAGCAGCTTGGCGGGCAGGGGCACGCTAGATACGCAGTATTTT
CASSLAGRGTLDTQYF
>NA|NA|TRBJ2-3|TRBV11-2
TGTGCCAGCAGCTCGCGTAGGGAGCGGGCAGATACGCAGTATTTT
CASSSRRERADTQYF
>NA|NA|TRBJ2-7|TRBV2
TGTGCCAGCAGTGAACTCTACGAGCAGTACTTC
CASSELYEQYF
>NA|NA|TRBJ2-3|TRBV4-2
TGTGCCAGCAGCCAAGGGGAGACTACCATTCCCACAGATACGCAGTATTTT
CASSQGETTIPTDTQYF
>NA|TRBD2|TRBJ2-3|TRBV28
TGTGCCAGCAGCCCGAGTGGCGGGAGGAATACGCAGTATTTT
CASSPSGGRNTQYF
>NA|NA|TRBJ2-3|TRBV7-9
TGTGCCAGCAGCTTAGCCCCTAGCACAGATACGCAGTATTTT
CASSLAPSTDTQYF
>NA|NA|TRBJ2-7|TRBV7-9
TGTGCCAGCAGCTACATTGCTTACGAGCAGTACTTC
CASSYIAYEQYF
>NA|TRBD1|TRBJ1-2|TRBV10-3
TGTGCCATCAGAATACAGGGGGTCTATGGCTACACCTTC
CAIRIQGVYGYTF
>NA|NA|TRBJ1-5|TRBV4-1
TGCGCCAGCAGAACCTTTATTAGTCGGAGCCGGCCCCAGCATTTT
CASRTFISRSRPQHF
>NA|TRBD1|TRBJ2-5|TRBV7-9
TGTGCCAGCAGCGCCGACAGGGGGCAAGAGACCCAGTACTTC
CASSADRGQETQYF
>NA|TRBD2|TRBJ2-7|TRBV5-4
TGTGCCAGCAGCCCTAGTAGCGGGAGCCGCTACGAGCAGTACTTC
CASSPSSGSRYEQYF
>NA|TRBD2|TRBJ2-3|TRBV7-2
TGTGCCAGCAGCTTAGGAGGCGGGAGGGCCGATACGCAGTATTTT
CASSLGGGRADTQYF
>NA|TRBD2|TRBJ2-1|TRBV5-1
TGCGCCAGCAGCTTGATAGCGGGAGCTGAGCAGTTCTTC
CASSLIAGAEQFF
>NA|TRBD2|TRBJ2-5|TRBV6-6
TGTGCCAGCAGACCCGGGACTAGCGGGGGAGAGACCCAGTACTTC
CASRPGTSGGETQYF
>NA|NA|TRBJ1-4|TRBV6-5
TGTGCCAGCAGACTGACAGGAGCCCATGAAAAACTGTTTTTT
CASRLTGAHEKLFF
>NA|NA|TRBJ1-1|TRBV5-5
TGTGCCAGCCACCTCCGGGGGAGCGACACTGAAGCTTTCTTT
CASHLRGSDTEAFF
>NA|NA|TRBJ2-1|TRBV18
TGTGCCAGCTCACCCGCGACCGGGATTCGATCCAATGAGCAGTTCTTC
CASSPATGIRSNEQFF
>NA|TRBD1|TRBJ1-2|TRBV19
TGTGCCAGTAGTATTGGGACAGCGTGGGGCCACTATGGCTACACCTTC
CASSIGTAWGHYGYTF
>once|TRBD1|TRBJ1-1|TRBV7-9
TGTGCCAGCAGCCCGCCGAGGGGGGACAGGTCGGACACTGAAGCTTTCTTT
CASSPPRGDRSDTEAFF